Following are 23 T cell receptor beta chains from one sample sequenced in a study of human T cells and chemical hapten exposure. TCRdb independently ran MiXCR on the RACE reads; one entry per CDR3 protein. The sample lists around 300,000 distinct CDR3 sequences, around 7% occurring once. The sample's time point: patch test 1, 2 weeks after DPC sensitization. Treatment defined: therapeutic diphenylcyclopropenone sensitization with weekly scalp DPC. The material was whole blood, obtained in connection with sensitization to the hapten diphenylcyclopropenone (DPC). The receptor set was obtained from a young woman with alopecia areata. Some clones in this sample may be carry-over from other donors' samples.

This sequence joins TRBV6-2 or TRBV6-3 and TRBJ2-2; TRBD2 agrees at 10 bases. J was trimmed by 1 base and V by 0 bases; bases with no gene match: 5. The V gene's germline CDR1 is MNHEY and CDR2 SVGEGT. The length of the CDR3 is 18 residues. CDR3 loop: CASSYSSRLAGNTGELFF. Written as DNA, the CDR3 is TGTGCCAGCAGTTACTCGTCCCGACTAGCGGGGAACACCGGGGAGCTGTTTTTT.

In its sample, this clonotype was seen many times. The CDR3 reads CASTKTVNGNQPQHF. The CDR3 DNA reads as TGTGCCAGCACCAAGACGGTAAATGGCAATCAGCCCCAGCATTTT. The V and J genes are TRBV2 and TRBJ1-5; D is uncertain. The CDR3 covers 15 residues. Germline assignment: CDR1 SNHLY and CDR2 FYNNEI. V lost 7 bases to trimming and J lost 2 bases, with 15 bases between them.

This clonotype was counted a few times. The chain has TRBV7-2 and TRBJ1-1; D is ambiguous. CDR1 SGHTA and CDR2 FQGNSA come from the germline V gene. The V gene lost 6 bases and the J gene lost 1 base, with 6 bases spanning the gap. The CDR3 spans 12 residues. CDR3 sequence: CASRDGNTEAFF. The CDR3 DNA sequence: TGTGCCAGCAGGGATGGGAACACTGAAGCTTTCTTT.

This clonotype has ten or more counts. This chain connects TRBV28 to TRBJ2-1; no reliable D call. This CDR3 spans 15 amino acids. V lost 3 bases and J 4 bases, leaving 13 bases between the germline ends. Germline CDR1 and CDR2: MDHEN and SYDVKM. CDR3 sequence reads: CASSFVPIRYNEQFF. CDR3 nucleotides: TGTGCCAGCAGTTTCGTCCCGATCCGGTACAATGAGCAGTTCTTC. Together with reference TRBV28 and TRBJ2-1, the CDR3 gives the full variable domain: DVKVTQSSRYLVKRTGEKVFLECVQDMDHENMFWYRQDPGLGLRLIYFSYDVKMKEKGDIPEGYSVSREKKERFSLILESASTNQTSMYLCASSFVPIRYNEQFFGPGTRLTVL.

V gene TRBV6-5 combines with J gene TRBJ1-2; the D is unclear. V was shortened by 8 bases and J by 4 bases, with 14 bases between the two germline ends. The CDR3 consists of 13 residues. Germline V gene sequence: CDR1 MNHEY, CDR2 SVGAGI. CDR3 sequence (DNA): TGTGCCAGCCTTGATATGGAAGGCTATGGCTACACCTTC. Protein: CASLDMEGYGYTF.

This clonotype was seen only a few times. The gene calls are TRBV20-1 and TRBJ2-7; D is undetermined. Trimming left V 0 bases short and J 0 bases short, with 9 bases between. The CDR3 sequence is 14 residues long. Germline V gene lookup returns CDR1 DFQATT and CDR2 SNEGSKA (reference sequence). The CDR3 reads CSARDWIDSYEQYF. The CDR3 region has the DNA TGCAGTGCTAGAGATTGGATAGACTCCTACGAGCAGTACTTC.

There are many counts of this clonotype. J is TRBJ1-3 and V is TRBV6-1; no reliable D call. Germline loops: CDR1 MNHNS, CDR2 SASEGT. Trimming removed 6 bases from V and 0 bases from J, with 6 bases in between. The CDR3 loop spans 13 amino acids. The CDR3 loop is CASSEISGNTIYF. The CDR3 DNA reads TGTGCCAGCAGCGAAATCTCTGGAAACACCATATATTTT.

This clonotype was observed a few times. The genes are TRBV5-6 and TRBJ2-5; 11 nucleotides match TRBD2. The V gene end was trimmed by 7 bases and the J gene end by 2 bases; junction bases not matched to a gene: 13. Looked up from germline, CDR1 is SGHDT and CDR2 is YYEEEE. CDR3 length: 17 amino acids. The CDR3 DNA is TGTGCCAGCGGTCATAGGGGACTAGCGGCCCAACAAGAGACCCAGTACTTC. Residues: CASGHRGLAAQQETQYF.

There are a few counts of this clonotype. CDR3 nucleotides: TGCAGCGTTGTCAGGGACAAAGAGACCCAGTACTTC. Translated: CSVVRDKETQYF. The chain has TRBV29-1 and TRBJ2-5, with D perhaps matching TRBD1 (6 bases). Trimming pared 4 bases from V and 3 bases from J, leaving 9 bases between. Germline V gene lookup returns CDR1 SQVTM and CDR2 ANQGSEA. The CDR3 has 12 residues.

This clonotype was recorded at least ten times. The chain joins TRBV4-3 to TRBJ1-3; D is uncertain. This CDR3 comprises 15 residues. V dropped 3 bases and J dropped 4 bases, with 13 bases sitting between them. Germline V gene lookup returns CDR1 LGHNA and CDR2 YSLEER. The CDR3: CASSHLGDLGNTIYF. The CDR3 DNA reads TGCGCCAGCAGCCACCTCGGGGATTTAGGAAACACCATATATTTT.

This clonotype was detected a few times. This chain joins TRBV6-5 and TRBJ2-2, with 9 bases fitting TRBD1. The CDR3 contains 15 residues. The junction had 7 bases not matched to a gene; V was cut back by 7 bases and J by 4 bases. Germline V gene sequence: CDR1 MNHEY, CDR2 SVGAGI. As DNA, the CDR3 is TGTGCCAGCATCCCCGGGACAGGGAGCACCGGGGAGCTGTTTTTT. Residues: CASIPGTGSTGELFF.

This chain joins TRBV7-9 and TRBJ2-2, with D possibly being TRBD1 (5 bases). The CDR3 consists of 14 residues. V dropped 4 bases and J dropped 1 base, with 7 bases sitting between them. From germline, CDR1 is SEHNR and CDR2 FQNEAQ (reference sequence). Written as DNA, the CDR3 is TGTGCCAGCAGCTCTCAGGGGAACACCGGGGAGCTGTTTTTT. Amino acid sequence: CASSSQGNTGELFF.

The chain is built from TRBV5-6 and TRBJ2-1; TRBD2 matches at 10 bases. Germline V gene lookup returns CDR1 SGHDT and CDR2 YYEEEE. This CDR3 is built from 18 residues. The V gene end was trimmed by 0 bases and the J gene end by 4 bases; junction bases not matched to a gene: 10. The DNA of the CDR3 is TGTGCCAGCAGCTTGGAAGCTGTAGCGGGGGGTTTATACAATGAGCAGTTCTTC. Its protein product is CASSLEAVAGGLYNEQFF.

This clonotype was observed a handful of times. The chain combines TRBV7-2 with TRBJ2-5; D is unclear. V was trimmed by 4 bases and J by 0 bases, leaving 9 bases between them. Per the germline V gene, CDR1 is SGHTA and CDR2 is FQGNSA. The CDR3 is 14 amino acids. The CDR3 DNA reads TGTGCCAGCAGCTCTCAAACTTACCAAGAGACCCAGTACTTC. Protein product: CASSSQTYQETQYF.

This clonotype was seen at least ten times. The V gene is TRBV12-3 or TRBV12-4, the J gene TRBJ2-2, with D tentatively TRBD1 (5 bases). The V and J ends lost 5 bases and 8 bases respectively, with 9 bases between them. The CDR3 is made up of 12 amino acids. CDR3 region: CASSPQAGELFF. CDR3 DNA sequence: TGTGCCAGCAGTCCACAGGCTGGGGAGCTGTTTTTT.

This clonotype was seen many times. This chain uses TRBV5-6 with TRBJ1-2; TRBD1 matches 7 bases. Germline assignment: CDR1 SGHDT and CDR2 YYEEEE. The CDR3 spans 13 residues. V shed 5 bases and J 6 bases; nucleotides not matched to a gene: 7. The CDR3 region is CASSFDRVDGYTF. In DNA form, the CDR3 reads TGTGCCAGCAGTTTTGACAGGGTTGATGGCTACACCTTC. The full variable domain, in which reference TRBV5-6 and TRBJ1-2 provide the parts outside the CDR3, is DAGVTQSPTHLIKTRGQQVTLRCSPKSGHDTVSWYQQALGQGPQFIFQYYEEEERQRGNFPDRFSGHQFPNYSSELNVNALLLGDSALYLCASSFDRVDGYTFGSGTRLTVV.

This chain links TRBV7-6 with TRBJ2-7; D unresolved. The germline CDR1 and CDR2 sequences are SGHVS and FNYEAQ. This CDR3 has 13 residues. V dropped 1 base and J dropped 4 bases, with 8 bases sitting between them. The CDR3 loop reads CASSLGHGYEQYF. DNA of the CDR3: TGTGCCAGCAGCTTAGGCCATGGGTACGAGCAGTACTTC.

This clonotype was observed a few times. CDR3 nucleotide sequence: TGCGCCAGCAACCTTGCAGGCTACTGGGGCTACAATGAGCAGTTCTTC. It codes for CASNLAGYWGYNEQFF. V is TRBV5-1 and J is TRBJ2-1; D not resolved. The CDR3 is 16 amino acids. The germline V gene encodes CDR1 SGHRS and CDR2 YFSETQ. Between the trimmed V and J ends, which lost 6 bases and 3 bases, there was a span of 19 bases.

This clonotype was found a few times. The chain recombines TRBV2 with TRBJ1-4; D is ambiguous. With 2 bases removed from V and 8 bases from J, the gap between germline ends came to 12 bases. Germline V gives CDR1 SNHLY, CDR2 FYNNEI. The CDR3 extends over 14 amino acids. CDR3 sequence: CASSEWAREEKLFF. The DNA for the CDR3 is TGTGCCAGCAGTGAATGGGCCAGAGAAGAAAAACTGTTTTTT.

This clonotype has more than one count but fewer than ten. J is TRBJ2-7 and V is TRBV7-2; no definite D call. CDR1 SGHTA and CDR2 FQGNSA come from the germline V gene. The germline V and J ends were trimmed by 5 bases and 3 bases, with 11 bases remaining between them. This CDR3 is built from 13 residues. CDR3 region: CASSPATNYEQYF. The CDR3 DNA reads TGTGCCAGCAGCCCCGCTACTAACTACGAGCAGTACTTC.

The rearrangement joins TRBV20-1 to TRBJ2-6; 7 bases match TRBD2. The CDR3 totals 14 residues. J gave up 8 bases and V 6 bases, and 10 bases lay outside the gene matches. Germline values: CDR1 DFQATT, CDR2 SNEGSKA (reference sequence). The CDR3 DNA is TGCAGTGCCCAGGAGGCGCGGGGGACCAACGTCCTGACTTTC. Protein sequence: CSAQEARGTNVLTF.

This clonotype has a count of ten or more. The V and J genes are TRBV7-8 and TRBJ2-6; D remains unclear. The CDR3 consists of 15 residues. V lost 5 bases and J 0 bases, leaving 8 bases between the germline ends. Per germline, CDR1 SGHVS and CDR2 FQNEAQ. This CDR3 is CASSPTSSGANVLTF. The CDR3 coding sequence is TGTGCCAGCAGCCCGACAAGCTCTGGGGCCAACGTCCTGACTTTC.

This clonotype was detected only a few times. DNA for the CDR3: TGCGCCAGCAGCCAAGATCGGACAGGGCGCACCATATATTTT. This codes for CASSQDRTGRTIYF. V usage is TRBV4-3 and J usage is TRBJ1-3; 8 bases are shared with TRBD1. The J segment lost 9 bases and the V segment lost 0 bases, leaving 4 bases of the junction unmatched. Germline CDR1 and CDR2: LGHNA and YSLEER. This CDR3 has 14 amino acids.